Listed below are T cell receptor beta chains from one sample, sequenced in a study of T cell responses to AZD1222 COVID-19 vaccine. Clones were sequenced by immunoSEQ multiplex PCR, and TCRdb holds only the in-frame ones, with some missing. Here the sample spans 120,000 or so clones, 80% to 90% being singletons. The sequences come from peripheral blood, collected on day 0 of AZD1222 vaccination. The receptor set was obtained from an adult in good health. Each CDR3 is given with its conserved first and last residue. D genes are given only for firm matches. Rows give clone size only sometimes, using once, few, many, or a class for an expanded clone.

J	V	length	D	size	DNA	CDR3
TRBJ2-5	TRBV27	12	-	-	TGTGCCAGCAGTAGCGGGCCGGGGACCCAGTACTTC	CASSSGPGTQYF
TRBJ1-2	TRBV6-2/TRBV6-3	15	-	-	TGTGCCAGCAGTTGGGAGGTGAACTCTCGCTATGGCTACACCTTC	CASSWEVNSRYGYTF
TRBJ1-1	TRBV5-4	13	TRBD1	-	TGTGCCAGCAAGGGACAGGGAGACACTGAAGCTTTCTTT	CASKGQGDTEAFF
TRBJ2-7	TRBV27	13	-	-	TGTGCCAGCAGTTTAAGAGCCGCCTACGAGCAGTACTTC	CASSLRAAYEQYF
TRBJ1-6	TRBV7-2	15	TRBD1	-	TGTGCCAGCAGCCCTGGACAGGGTTATAATTCACCCCTCCACTTT	CASSPGQGYNSPLHF
TRBJ2-5	TRBV7-2	12	-	-	TGTGCCAGCAGCTTATCTGATGAGACCCAGTACTTC	CASSLSDETQYF
TRBJ1-5	TRBV2	13	-	-	TGTGCCAGCAGTGACCCGGGGCCGCGGCCCCAGCATTTT	CASSDPGPRPQHF
TRBJ2-1	TRBV7-3	15	TRBD1	-	TGTGCCAGCAGCTTAAACAGGGGTGGGTACAATGAGCAGTTCTTC	CASSLNRGGYNEQFF
TRBJ2-3	TRBV3-1/TRBV3-2	17	-	-	TGTGCCAGCAGCCAAGATCAGTACCCGGGGCGCACAGATACGCAGTATTTT	CASSQDQYPGRTDTQYF
TRBJ1-1	TRBV6-2/TRBV6-3	14	TRBD1	-	TGTGCCAGCAGTTCAACCGGGACAGCCACTGAAGCTTTCTTT	CASSSTGTATEAFF
TRBJ2-1	TRBV10-2	15	-	-	TGCGCCAGCAGTAATTGGGGGGAGAGCTACAATGAGCAGTTCTTC	CASSNWGESYNEQFF
TRBJ2-7	TRBV24-1	14	-	-	TGTGCCACCAGTGATTCCCCGGAGGTGTCCGGGCAGTACTTC	CATSDSPEVSGQYF
TRBJ2-2	TRBV6-5	13	-	once	TGTGCCAGCAGGACTCTTGGTGCCGGGGAGCTGTTTTTT	CASRTLGAGELFF
TRBJ2-5	TRBV11-2	19	TRBD2	-	TGTGCCAGCAGCTTCGGTTCCCTATGGGAGCGGGGGAAAGGAGAGACCCAGTACTTC	CASSFGSLWERGKGETQYF
TRBJ2-1	TRBV27	14	TRBD2	-	TGTGCCAGCAGGGGACTAGCGGGCCGCAATGAGCAGTTCTTC	CASRGLAGRNEQFF
TRBJ1-2	TRBV19	13	TRBD1	few	TGTGCCAGTAGGAGACAGGGAGGGGGAGGCTACACCTTC	CASRRQGGGGYTF
TRBJ2-6	TRBV5-4	16	-	-	TGTGCCAGCAGCTTGGAGGCGCCCTCTGGGGCCAACGTCCTGACTTTC	CASSLEAPSGANVLTF
TRBJ1-3	TRBV5-1	16	-	-	TGCGCCAGCAGCTCCGTGGGGGGTGGCTCTGGAAACACCATATATTTT	CASSSVGGGSGNTIYF
TRBJ1-2	TRBV29-1	11	-	-	TGCAGCGTTGTTGAAGGGTATGGCTACACCTTC	CSVVEGYGYTF
TRBJ2-1	TRBV27	14	-	-	TGTGCCAGCCTTAGCGTTAGCTCCTACAATGAGCAGTTCTTC	CASLSVSSYNEQFF
TRBJ2-7	TRBV5-4	17	TRBD2	once	TGTGCCAGCAGCCCAGGGACTAGCGGGAGGGTAACCTACGAGCAGTACTTC	CASSPGTSGRVTYEQYF
TRBJ2-7	TRBV2	11	-	once	TGTGCCAGCAGTTACTATAACGAGCAGTACTTC	CASSYYNEQYF